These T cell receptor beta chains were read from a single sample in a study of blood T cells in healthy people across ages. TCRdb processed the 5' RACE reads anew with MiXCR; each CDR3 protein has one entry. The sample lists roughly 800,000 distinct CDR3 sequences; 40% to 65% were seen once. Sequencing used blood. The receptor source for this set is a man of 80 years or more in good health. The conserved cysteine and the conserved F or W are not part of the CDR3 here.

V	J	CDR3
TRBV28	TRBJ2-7	ASSQTSGSSYEQY
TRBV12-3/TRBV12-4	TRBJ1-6	ASSQMGYSPLH
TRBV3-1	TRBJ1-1	ASSQDWEQAF
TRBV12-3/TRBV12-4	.	ASSLGGTGDYEQY
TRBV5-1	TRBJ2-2	ASSLVRLGTGELF
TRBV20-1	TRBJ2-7	SARSAGQGAYEQY
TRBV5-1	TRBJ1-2	ASSLGDPISGYT
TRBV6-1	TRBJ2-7	ASRPSISYNEQY
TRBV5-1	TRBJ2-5	ASSLAGSTGQETQY
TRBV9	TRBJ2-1	ASSRTGVPYNEQF
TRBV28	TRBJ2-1	ASSIVGKGYNEQF
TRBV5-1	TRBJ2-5	ASSLRDGPETQY
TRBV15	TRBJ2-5	ATSREGGWETQY
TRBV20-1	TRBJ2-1	SATLAGGSYNEQF
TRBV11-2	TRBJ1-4	ASSSKLGVGNEKLF
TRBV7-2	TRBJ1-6	ASSLVDPEYSPLH
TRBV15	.	ATSRDPRTGLYEQY
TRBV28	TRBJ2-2	VSSDVMGLRIDTGELF
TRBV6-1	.	ASIKRGAYEQY
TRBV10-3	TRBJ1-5	AISEADSDNQPQH
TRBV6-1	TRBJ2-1	APRAGGRPGNEQF
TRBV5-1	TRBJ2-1	ASSLEVGTYNEQF
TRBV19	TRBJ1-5	ATSGVLGRLPQH
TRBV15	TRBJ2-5	ATSRGETQY
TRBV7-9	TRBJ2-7	ASSDLGTATYEQY
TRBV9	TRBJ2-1	ASSGAGTSGNNEQF
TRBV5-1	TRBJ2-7	ASSGGTSGPYEQY
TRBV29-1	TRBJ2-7	SVRTSGHNEQY
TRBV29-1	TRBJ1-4	SAKSQGREKLF
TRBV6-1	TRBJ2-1	ASTAGAYNEQF
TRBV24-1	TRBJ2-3	ATSDASAGADTQY
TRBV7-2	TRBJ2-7	ASSPNVSPAYEQY
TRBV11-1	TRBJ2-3	ASSLGFGDAY
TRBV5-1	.	ASGRQGIYEQY
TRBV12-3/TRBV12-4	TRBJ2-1	ASRVVMGEQF
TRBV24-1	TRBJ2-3	ATAGTGTTDTQY
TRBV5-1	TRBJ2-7	ASSLVGAGTYEQY
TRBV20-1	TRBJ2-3	SASYLAGGGTDTQY
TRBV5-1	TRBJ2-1	ASGKGSGAYNEQF
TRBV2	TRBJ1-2	ASRERTGVNYGYT
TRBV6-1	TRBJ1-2	ASKGDRRGYGYT
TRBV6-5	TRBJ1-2	ASTGLPPHGYT
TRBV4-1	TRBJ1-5	ASSRRTGGHQPQH
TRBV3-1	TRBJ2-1	ASSQDRRRQPTKGNEQF
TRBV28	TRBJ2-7	ASGGVYEQY
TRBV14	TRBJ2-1	ASSTHRDLSYNEQF
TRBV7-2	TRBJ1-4	ASSFGGQPNEKLF
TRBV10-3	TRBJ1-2	AITTTGYGYT